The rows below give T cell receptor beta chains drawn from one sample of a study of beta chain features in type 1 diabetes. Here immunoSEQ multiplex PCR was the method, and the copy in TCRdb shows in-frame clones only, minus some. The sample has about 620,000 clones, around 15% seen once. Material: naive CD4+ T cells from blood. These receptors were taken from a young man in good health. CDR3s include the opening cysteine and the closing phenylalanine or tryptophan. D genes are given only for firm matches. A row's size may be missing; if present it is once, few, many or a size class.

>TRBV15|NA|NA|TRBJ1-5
CATRVGDQPQHF
TGTGCCACCCGGGTAGGGGATCAGCCCCAGCATTTT
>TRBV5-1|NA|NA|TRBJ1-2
CASSLDGAGSGHGYTF
TGCGCCAGCAGCTTGGATGGGGCAGGCTCAGGACATGGCTACACCTTC
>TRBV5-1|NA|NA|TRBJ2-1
CASSLGQYNEQFF
TGCGCCAGCAGCTTGGGTCAGTACAATGAGCAGTTCTTC
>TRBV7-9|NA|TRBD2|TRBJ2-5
CASSLGQRGTSGKETQYF
TGTGCCAGCAGCTTAGGGCAGCGAGGGACTAGCGGGAAAGAGACCCAGTACTTC
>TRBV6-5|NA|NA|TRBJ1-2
CASRDPLYGYTF
TGTGCCAGCAGGGACCCCCTTTATGGCTACACCTTC
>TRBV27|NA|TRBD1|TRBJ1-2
CASSSAGQGYYGYTF
TGTGCCAGCAGTTCTGCAGGACAGGGATACTATGGCTACACCTTC
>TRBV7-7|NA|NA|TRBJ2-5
CASSPGRAIETQYF
TGTGCTAGCAGCCCCGGGCGGGCGATAGAGACCCAGTACTTC
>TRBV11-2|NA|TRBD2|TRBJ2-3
CASSLSGRRSDTQYF
TGTGCCAGCAGCCTCAGCGGGAGGAGGTCAGATACGCAGTATTTT
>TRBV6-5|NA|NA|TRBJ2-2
CASSYASLNTGELFF
TGTGCCAGCAGTTACGCCAGCCTGAACACCGGGGAGCTGTTTTTT
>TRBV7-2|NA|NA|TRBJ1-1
CASNLLTGVTEAFF
TGTGCCAGCAACCTCCTGACAGGAGTCACTGAAGCTTTCTTT
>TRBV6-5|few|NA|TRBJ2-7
CASSYSRGNEQYF
TGTGCCAGCAGTTACTCGAGAGGGAACGAGCAGTACTTC
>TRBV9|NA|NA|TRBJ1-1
CASSPLTPGGAGTEAFF
TGTGCCAGCAGCCCCCTCACACCGGGCGGGGCGGGGACTGAAGCTTTCTTT
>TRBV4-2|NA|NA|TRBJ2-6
CASSSKMDSGANVLTF
TGTGCCAGCAGCTCTAAAATGGACTCTGGGGCCAACGTCCTGACTTTC
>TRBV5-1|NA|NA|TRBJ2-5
CASSLGQSQETQYF
TGCGCCAGCAGCTTGGGACAGTCCCAAGAGACCCAGTACTTC
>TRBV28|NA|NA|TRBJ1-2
CASSLPLRQLNYGYTF
TGTGCCAGCAGTTTACCCCTGAGACAGTTAAACTATGGCTACACCTTC
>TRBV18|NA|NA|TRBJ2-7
CASSFLSTPTYEQYF
TGTGCCAGCTCATTCCTATCGACGCCGACCTACGAGCAGTACTTC
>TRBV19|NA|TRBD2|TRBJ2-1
CASSAPRTSGGGYDEQFF
TGTGCCAGTAGTGCCCCCCGAACTAGCGGAGGGGGGTATGATGAGCAGTTCTTC
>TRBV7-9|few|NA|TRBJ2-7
CASSLVGEQYF
TGTGCCAGCAGCCTGGTCGGGGAGCAGTACTTC
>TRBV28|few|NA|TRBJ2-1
CASSLMAGSLTYNEQFF
TGTGCCAGCAGTTTAATGGCTGGAAGCTTAACCTACAATGAGCAGTTCTTC
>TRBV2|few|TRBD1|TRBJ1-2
CASRLTGSSNYGYTF
TGTGCCAGCAGACTGACAGGGTCTTCTAACTATGGCTACACCTTC
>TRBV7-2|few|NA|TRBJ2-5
CASSLEARQYF
TGTGCCAGCAGCTTAGAGGCCCGTCAGTACTTC
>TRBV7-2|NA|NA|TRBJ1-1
CASSLEGGRNTEAFF
TGTGCCAGCAGCTTAGAGGGAGGGAGGAACACTGAAGCTTTCTTT
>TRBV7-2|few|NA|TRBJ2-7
CASSPRERGVVYEQYF
TGTGCCAGCAGCCCCCGAGAGCGAGGGGTGGTCTACGAGCAGTACTTC
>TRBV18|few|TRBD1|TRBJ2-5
CASSPLTGQGVIPAQYF
TGTGCCAGCTCACCGTTGACGGGACAGGGTGTCATTCCTGCCCAGTACTTC
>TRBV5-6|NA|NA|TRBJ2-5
CASSLDSQETQYF
TGTGCCAGCAGCTTGGACAGCCAAGAGACCCAGTACTTC
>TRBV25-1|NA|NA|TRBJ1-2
CASRPTKNYGYTF
TGTGCCAGCAGGCCGACGAAGAACTATGGCTACACCTTC
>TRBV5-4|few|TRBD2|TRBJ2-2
CASSPGASGRTGELFF
TGTGCCAGCAGTCCCGGGGCTAGCGGGAGAACCGGGGAGCTGTTTTTT
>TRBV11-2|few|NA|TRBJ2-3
CASSLLVTQYF
TGTGCCAGCAGCCTCCTGGTTACGCAGTATTTT
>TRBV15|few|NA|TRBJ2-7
CATSRDAGGSFNHEQYF
TGTGCCACCAGCAGAGATGCAGGGGGGAGTTTTAATCACGAGCAGTACTTC
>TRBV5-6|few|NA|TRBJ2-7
CASSLGQGSYEQYF
TGTGCCAGCAGCTTGGGGCAGGGATCCTACGAGCAGTACTTC
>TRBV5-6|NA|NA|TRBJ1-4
CASSLFLDEKLFF
TGTGCCAGCAGCTTGTTCTTGGATGAAAAACTGTTTTTT
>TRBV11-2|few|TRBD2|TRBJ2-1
CASSLSTSAYNEQFF
TGTGCCAGCAGCTTAAGCACTAGCGCTTACAATGAGCAGTTCTTC
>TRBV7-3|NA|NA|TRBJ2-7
CASSQHAGSYEQYF
TGTGCCAGCAGCCAACACGCTGGATCCTACGAGCAGTACTTC
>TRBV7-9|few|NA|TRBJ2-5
CASGQRRGAEETQYF
TGTGCCAGCGGTCAGAGGAGGGGCGCAGAAGAGACCCAGTACTTC
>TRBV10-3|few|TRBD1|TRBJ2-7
CAIRGQVGPGEQYF
TGTGCCATCAGGGGACAGGTGGGTCCGGGGGAGCAGTACTTC
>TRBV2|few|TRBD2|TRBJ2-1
CASRDSGASYNEQFF
TGTGCCAGCAGAGATAGCGGGGCCTCCTACAATGAGCAGTTCTTC
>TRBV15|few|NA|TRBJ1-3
CATSRDSFSGNTIYF
TGTGCCACCAGCAGGGACAGCTTCTCTGGAAACACCATATATTTT
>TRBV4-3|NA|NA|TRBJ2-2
CASSQEAPSFYGELFF
TGCGCCAGCAGCCAAGAAGCGCCTAGCTTTTACGGGGAGCTGTTTTTT
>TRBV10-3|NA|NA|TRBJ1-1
CAISPDRNTEAFF
TGTGCCATCAGTCCCGACAGGAACACTGAAGCTTTCTTT
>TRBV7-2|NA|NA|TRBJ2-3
CASSQGDTQYF
TGTGCCAGCAGCCAAGGGGATACGCAGTATTTT